This is a list of T cell receptor beta chains from one sample in a study of beta chain features in type 1 diabetes. The data were produced by immunoSEQ multiplex PCR, yet TCRdb's version contains in-frame clones alone and is incomplete. The table shows roughly 170,000 clones, with about 13% occurring only once. Material for sequencing was central memory CD4+ T cells from blood. These receptors originate from a woman between 18 and 29 years old in good health. CDR3s include the opening cysteine and the closing phenylalanine or tryptophan. The D gene is left open where the match is weak. Clone sizes are given selectively: once, few, many, or a class where the clone is expanded.

few,15,NA,TRBJ2-7,TRBV5-1,CASSFTDRGGGEQYF,TGCGCCAGCAGCTTCACCGACAGGGGAGGGGGCGAGCAGTACTTC
NA,14,NA,TRBJ1-1,TRBV18,CASSPAGPNTEAFF,TGTGCCAGCTCACCCGCAGGGCCTAACACTGAAGCTTTCTTT
few,14,NA,TRBJ2-5,TRBV18,CASSPPEVVRTQYF,TGTGCCAGCTCACCACCGGAGGTGGTTCGGACCCAGTACTTC
few,16,TRBD1,TRBJ1-1,TRBV10-3,CAISTGVGAKGTEAFF,TGTGCCATTTCGACAGGGGTGGGGGCCAAGGGCACTGAAGCTTTCTTT
NA,13,NA,TRBJ2-5,TRBV7-9,CASSRGLIQTQYF,TGTGCCAGCAGCCGCGGACTAATCCAGACCCAGTACTTC
few,13,NA,TRBJ2-1,TRBV2,CASQFSAGQEQFF,TGTGCCAGCCAATTTTCAGCGGGTCAAGAGCAGTTCTTC
NA,15,TRBD1,TRBJ1-5,TRBV28,CASRGGDRSNQPQHF,TGTGCCAGCAGGGGGGGGGACAGGTCGAATCAGCCCCAGCATTTT
few,14,NA,TRBJ2-1,TRBV5-1,CASSWAETYNEQFF,TGCGCCAGCTCATGGGCAGAGACATACAATGAGCAGTTCTTC
NA,14,NA,TRBJ1-3,TRBV29-1,CGLYPESSGNTIYF,TGCGGCCTCTACCCGGAGTCCTCTGGAAACACCATATATTTT
few,17,TRBD1,TRBJ1-2,TRBV28,CASSPSLGDSDAYGYTF,TGTGCCAGCAGCCCCTCACTTGGGGACAGCGACGCCTATGGCTACACCTTC
NA,13,NA,TRBJ2-5,TRBV7-9,CASSGSSQETQYF,TGTGCCAGCAGTGGTTCTAGCCAAGAGACCCAGTACTTC
few,15,TRBD2,TRBJ2-5,TRBV4-3,CASSPGTSGQETQYF,TGCGCCAGCAGCCCCGGGACTAGCGGCCAAGAGACCCAGTACTTC
NA,13,NA,TRBJ2-3,TRBV19,CASRRTVTDTQYF,TGTGCCAGTAGGAGGACAGTCACAGATACGCAGTATTTT
few,15,NA,TRBJ1-5,TRBV6-1,CASSDPAGRYQPQHF,TGTGCCAGCAGTGATCCCGCAGGCCGGTATCAGCCCCAGCATTTT
few,12,NA,TRBJ2-7,TRBV5-1,CASSLEGDEQYF,TGCGCCAGCAGCTTGGAGGGAGACGAGCAGTACTTC
few,12,NA,TRBJ1-2,TRBV4-2,CASSRGDYGYTF,TGTGCCAGCAGCCGGGGGGACTATGGCTACACCTTC
few,15,TRBD2,TRBJ2-1,TRBV2,CASSEQGGSYNEQFF,TGTGCCAGCAGTGAACAGGGCGGGAGTTACAATGAGCAGTTCTTC
NA,14,NA,TRBJ2-2,TRBV18,CASSPIERAGELFF,TGTGCCAGCTCACCAATTGAGAGGGCCGGGGAGCTGTTTTTT
NA,14,NA,TRBJ1-2,TRBV7-9,CASSLSSLRYGYTF,TGTGCCAGCAGCTTAAGCTCCCTTCGCTATGGCTACACCTTC
few,14,TRBD2,TRBJ2-1,TRBV29-1,CSASGTSGRNEQFF,TGCAGCGCCTCCGGGACTAGCGGGAGAAATGAGCAGTTCTTC
NA,15,NA,TRBJ2-2,TRBV5-4,CASSRDTQYTGELFF,TGTGCCAGCAGCCGAGACACCCAATACACCGGGGAGCTGTTTTTT
few,14,NA,TRBJ2-2,TRBV7-9,CASSWGTGTGELFF,TGTGCCAGCAGCTGGGGGACTGGCACCGGGGAGCTGTTTTTT
NA,15,TRBD1,TRBJ2-1,TRBV5-1,CASSWGQGNYNEQFF,TGCGCCAGCAGCTGGGGACAGGGGAATTACAATGAGCAGTTCTTC
few,16,TRBD2,TRBJ2-1,TRBV28,CASSSMGLGFYNEQFF,TGTGCCAGCAGTTCTATGGGACTAGGGTTCTACAATGAGCAGTTCTTC
NA,16,TRBD2,TRBJ2-1,TRBV29-1,CSVEDLGGRVSNEQFF,TGCAGCGTTGAAGATCTGGGCGGGAGAGTCTCCAATGAGCAGTTCTTC
NA,13,NA,TRBJ1-1,TRBV18,CASSPSGNTEAFF,TGTGCCAGCTCACCGTCGGGGAACACTGAAGCTTTCTTT
few,13,TRBD1,TRBJ1-2,TRBV19,CASSIGRGRGYTF,TGTGCCAGTAGTATTGGCAGGGGGCGCGGCTACACCTTC
NA,16,TRBD2,TRBJ2-3,TRBV18,CASSPSRAGGADTQYF,TGTGCCAGCTCACCGTCTAGGGCGGGAGGCGCAGATACGCAGTATTTT
many,14,TRBD1,TRBJ2-7,TRBV10-3,CAISLDRVRDEQYF,TGTGCCATCAGCCTCGACAGGGTGAGGGACGAGCAGTACTTC
NA,15,TRBD2,TRBJ2-3,TRBV19,CASSAIAGVGDTQYF,TGTGCCAGTAGCGCAATAGCGGGAGTGGGAGATACGCAGTATTTT
NA,16,TRBD2,TRBJ2-5,TRBV28,CASSLGPLRGQETQYF,TGTGCCAGCAGTTTAGGCCCCTTGCGGGGGCAAGAGACCCAGTACTTC
NA,15,TRBD1,TRBJ1-2,TRBV6-1,CASSREGQRFDGYTF,TGTGCCAGCAGTCGCGAGGGACAGCGGTTTGATGGCTACACCTTC
NA,19,TRBD1,TRBJ2-1,TRBV9,CASSASAGFRDRGSDEQFF,TGTGCCAGCAGCGCGTCGGCGGGGTTCCGGGACAGGGGGAGCGATGAGCAGTTCTTC
few,15,TRBD2,TRBJ2-2,TRBV6-5,CASSQTSPNTGELFF,TGTGCCAGCAGTCAGACTAGCCCTAACACCGGGGAGCTGTTTTTT
few,10,NA,TRBJ2-1,TRBV28,CASRGLEQFF,TGTGCCAGCAGGGGGCTGGAGCAGTTCTTC
NA,14,NA,TRBJ2-1,TRBV30,CAITGRSRNNEQFF,TGTGCCATCACGGGGAGGTCGAGGAACAATGAGCAGTTCTTC
NA,17,TRBD1,TRBJ2-7,TRBV25-1,CASQGDRGLRHAYEQYF,TGTGCCAGCCAGGGGGACAGGGGGCTTCGTCATGCCTACGAGCAGTACTTC
NA,13,NA,TRBJ2-5,TRBV28,CASSTTSVETQYF,TGTGCCAGCAGCACTACATCGGTAGAGACCCAGTACTTC
NA,16,TRBD2,TRBJ2-1,TRBV11-2,CASSQDVSGRANEQFF,TGCGCCAGCAGCCAAGATGTCAGCGGGAGGGCGAATGAGCAGTTCTTC
NA,14,TRBD2,TRBJ2-3,TRBV7-2,CAAALGLAGDTQYF,TGTGCCGCGGCCCTGGGACTAGCGGGAGATACGCAGTATTTT
NA,14,TRBD2,TRBJ2-1,TRBV2,CASREGLVWDEQFF,TGTGCCAGCAGGGAAGGACTAGTTTGGGATGAGCAGTTCTTC